What follows is one T cell receptor (beta chain) and its context. Enrolled through a virtual design, the participants were between about 18 and 100 years of age and came from fewer than 30 US areas. Cohorts were determined from participant-reported clinical history. Original handling: Amplified reference gene primers provided the basis for estimating nucleated cell counts. Clones were read by immunoSEQ multiplex PCR, and TCRdb kept only the in-frame ones, dropping some. The DNA was the basis for D and trimming; V, J and clone size are from that table. The sample shows some 140,000 clones, about 86% of them seen only once. This sample is part of a study of blood T cell repertoires in COVID-19. Study details: The study drew acute and convalescent COVID-19 samples from the United States, Italy and Spain.

Germline V lookup: CDR1 SGHVS, CDR2 FQNEAQ. The length of the CDR3 is 14 residues. Trimming removed 6 bases at V and 6 bases at J, with 15 bases between. The chain employs TRBV7-8 and TRBJ1-5; D remains ambiguous. The sequencing sample was made of PBMCs or T cells enriched from blood (not recorded which). The source is a man aged 35 to 55 with acute COVID-19. The CDR3 spells CASRSGFEGQPQHF. The CDR3 coding sequence is TGTGCCAGCAGGTCGGGGTTCGAGGGTCAGCCCCAGCATTTT. The whole variable domain, filled in from reference TRBV7-8 and TRBJ1-5, reads GAGVSQSPRYKVAKRGQDVALRCDPISGHVSLFWYQQALGQGPEFLTYFQNEAQLDKSGLPSDRFFAERPEGSVSTLKIQRTQQEDSAVYLCASRSGFEGQPQHFGDGTRLSIL.